This T cell receptor (beta chain) was found in a study of OX40 agonist ivuxolimab in advanced cancers. Study-wide context: Ivuxolimab, which targeted the costimulatory receptor OX40 (CD134), was an agonistic, fully human IgG2 monoclonal antibody. Intravenous ivuxolimab was administered to patients every 2 weeks at six dose levels: 0.01, 0.1, 0.3, 1.5, 3 and 10 mg/kg. Of the approximately 53 patients in dose escalation, some 20 had hepatocellular carcinoma, some 15 had melanoma, 9 had renal cell carcinoma and 9 had head and neck cancer. The dose-escalation cohort was about 83% male with a mean age of approximately 60 years, ranging from about 23 to 85. Patients were allowed to have had prior anti-PD-1, anti-PD-L1 or anti-CTLA-4 therapy, and approximately 40% of the dose-escalation patients had previously received checkpoint inhibitors. Partial responses occurred in three dose-escalation patients: two with cutaneous melanoma and one with hepatocellular carcinoma. Peripheral TCRbeta sequencing was intended to test whether TCR sequence diversity was altered and clonal T-cell expansion was caused by ivuxolimab. The paper describes the monotherapy dose-escalation part (N ≈ 51 patients) of the phase I trial of ivuxolimab. What the research found in general, with its limitations: After ivuxolimab, expanded clones were on average more numerous among CD8+ T cells than among CD4+ T cells. In the 0.1-3.0 mg/kg groups, partial responders were among the patients with the lowest normalized peripheral clonal expansion, particularly in CD8+ T cells. At doses from 0.1 to 3.0 mg/kg, clonal expansion was seen in both CD4+ and CD8+ blood T cells between baseline and week 6. Low levels of normalized T-cell clonal expansion were also seen in some patients who did not respond. Which antigens the clonally expanded peripheral T cells were specific for was not determined.

Genomic DNA was extracted from sorted cells for sequencing of the TCRbeta CDR3 region. TCRbeta CDR3 regions were sequenced using the immunoSEQ Assay. Drawn from immuneACCESS, this table holds only the in-frame rearrangements with V and J called that TCRdb kept. Clones are partly lost; checked studies trace under half to an unresolved V gene and leave the rest unexplained. The sample table records 85,000 to 90,000 clones; approximately 89% of these occur just once. The biggest ten clones account for approximately 0.22% of the sample. On this clone: Its antigen is currently not known. The record has no base qualities; no much larger clone is one base away.

Patients with autoimmune disease history or receiving systemic immunosuppression were excluded from the trial. Peripheral blood for TCR sequencing was drawn from every dose cohort at baseline, at cycle 4 day 1 and at cycle 7 day 1. The samples were drawn from a first-in-human, open-label, multicenter phase I dose-escalation trial of ivuxolimab. Adults with locally advanced or metastatic head and neck squamous cell, hepatocellular, melanoma or renal cell carcinoma were enrolled in the trial. Before TCR sequencing, CD4+ and CD8+ T cells were separately sorted from peripheral blood. CDR1 and CDR2, looked up from the germline V gene, are MNHEY and SVGAGI. The CDR3 numbers 16 residues from cysteine through phenylalanine. The entry retains the CDR3 DNA only, 48 bases that are in frame from base 1. Trimming removed 4 bases from V and 7 bases from J, leaving 20 bases between the germline ends.

The sample consisted of CD4+ or CD8+ T cells sorted from blood, taken in a trial of the OX40 agonist ivuxolimab. The chain links TRBV6-5 with TRBJ2-1, with TRBD2 tentatively as D gene (6 bases match). This TCR was recovered from an adult with an advanced solid tumor such as melanoma, head and neck, liver or kidney cancer. CDR3 reads: CASSSRAGRTINEQFF. The bases are TGTGCCAGCAGTTCTCGTGCGGGACGTACTATAAATGAGCAGTTCTTC.